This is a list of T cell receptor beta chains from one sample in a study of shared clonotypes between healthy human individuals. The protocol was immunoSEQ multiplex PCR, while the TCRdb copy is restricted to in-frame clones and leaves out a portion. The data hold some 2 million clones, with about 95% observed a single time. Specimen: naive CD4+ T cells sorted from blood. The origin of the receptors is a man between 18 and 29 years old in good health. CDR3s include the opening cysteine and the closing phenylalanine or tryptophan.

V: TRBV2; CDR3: CASSESGVGNTIYF
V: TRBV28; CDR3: CAQNRGVGQTQYF
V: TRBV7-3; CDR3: CASSLRADNSPLHF
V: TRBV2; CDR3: CASSDEGNTEAFF
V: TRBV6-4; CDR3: CASRRDTSNTEAFF
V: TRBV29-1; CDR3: CSVSTGHISYEQYF
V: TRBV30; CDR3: CAWDRFSSTDTQYF
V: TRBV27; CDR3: CASSFRGNTYEQYF
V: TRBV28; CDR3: CASSFGGEAEAFF
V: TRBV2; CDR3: CASSEASLGLVPSYEQYF
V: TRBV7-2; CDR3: CASSPRTSGSYEQYF
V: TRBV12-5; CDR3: CASGSPGQHLAGAYNEQFF
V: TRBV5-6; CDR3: CARSPWGGTGRGEQYF
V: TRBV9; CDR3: CASSVGGTGNTIYF
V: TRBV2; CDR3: CASRSNEETQYF
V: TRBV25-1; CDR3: CASSEGQGGTQHF
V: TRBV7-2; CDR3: CASRRTGSNTGELFF
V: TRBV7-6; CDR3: CASSSPGGPRLSLIF
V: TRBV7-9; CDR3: CASSRWGPSGANVLTF
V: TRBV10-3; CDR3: CAISEWTAGATEAFF
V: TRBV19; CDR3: CASSKGLAAKETQYF
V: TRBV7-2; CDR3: CASSLAGGPETQYF
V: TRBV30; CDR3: CAWSVGDNYGYTF
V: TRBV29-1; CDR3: CSVGTANTEAFF
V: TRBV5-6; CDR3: CASSLWGAEAFF
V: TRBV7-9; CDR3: CASSPSRTRGDTQYF
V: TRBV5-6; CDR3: CASRTAGDGNTIYF
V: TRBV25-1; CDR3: CASSSPGGGEKLFF
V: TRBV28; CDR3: CASGGGTGFFSGGNSPLHF
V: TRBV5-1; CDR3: CASSLNRGGMFGELFF